A single sample gave rise to the 14 T cell receptor beta chains below, sequenced in a study of regulatory T cells in long-lasting Graves disease. In building TCR beta libraries, iRepertoire HTBI primers were used together with Arm-PCR of CDR3 regions. TCRdb processed the multiplex PCR reads anew with MiXCR; each CDR3 protein has one entry. The table records 300,000 to 350,000 distinct CDR3 sequences, around 19% of them present only once. Regarding time point: persistent/refractory GD, antithyroid drugs over 5 years with positive TRAb. RNA isolated from PBMCs was used to make the TCR library. The sample was peripheral blood mononuclear cells (PBMCs), taken when the disease was refractory, from a patient treated with antithyroid drugs. The source of these receptors is a female donor with Graves disease.

CDR3 DNA sequence: TGTGCCAGTAGTATAGAGGGCTCTGGCTACACCTTC. Protein: CASSIEGSGYTF. The chain joins TRBV19 to TRBJ1-2, with D unclear. V was cut by 0 bases and J by 7 bases, with 6 bases left in between. The CDR3 is 12 residues long. Germline loops: CDR1 LNHDA, CDR2 SQIVND (reference sequence).

The J gene is TRBJ2-7, the V gene TRBV4-1, with 10 bases matching TRBD1. The trim removed 5 bases at V and 1 base at J, leaving 5 bases unmatched. Germline values: CDR1 MGHRA, CDR2 YSYEKL. CDR3 size: 15 residues. The CDR3 DNA follows: TGCGCCAGCAGCACCGGACAGGGGGGTTCCTACGAGCAGTACTTC. This gives the protein CASSTGQGGSYEQYF.

Points on this clonotype: A single base separates this from a much larger clone, so it may be a read error. This chain links TRBV27 with TRBJ1-2, with TRBD1 as a possible D gene (5 bases). The germline V and J ends were trimmed by 6 bases and 6 bases, with 17 bases remaining between them. This CDR3 has 14 residues. CDR1 MNHEY and CDR2 SMNVEV come from the germline V gene (reference sequence). CDR3 protein: CASSPSRGVDGYTF. DNA for the CDR3: TGTGCCAGCAGCCCGAGTCGGGGGGTAGATGGCTACACCTTC.

A remark on this clonotype: A junction end diverges from the germline sequence, so it may reflect a read error. This sequence joins TRBV7-9 and TRBJ2-7, with D possibly being TRBD2 (6 bases). This CDR3 has 14 amino acids. CDR1 SEHNR and CDR2 FQNEAQ come from the germline V gene (reference sequence). The CDR3 nucleotides are TGTGCCAGCAGCTTAGATGGGGGAGTGGAGGGCGGTCACTTC. Its protein is CASSLDGGVEGGHF.

This clonotype was seen a handful of times. The chain recombines TRBV6-9 with TRBJ1-1; no firm D call. The germline V and J ends were trimmed by 4 bases and 7 bases, with 16 bases remaining between them. This CDR3 has 14 residues. Germline CDR1 MNHGY, CDR2 SVAAGI. The CDR3 DNA reads as TGTGCCAGCAGTTTGCCGGGAAGTGAGATTGAAGCTTTCTTT. This gives the protein CASSLPGSEIEAFF.

This clonotype has at least ten counts. CDR3 in DNA: TGTGCCAGCATTGACCGGCTGGGACAGGGAGCGTACTTC. Protein: CASIDRLGQGAYF. The chain has TRBV6-1 and TRBJ2-7; 9 bases agree with TRBD1. The CDR3 is 13 residues long. Germline assignment: CDR1 MNHNS and CDR2 SASEGT. V lost 7 bases, J lost 12 bases, and 13 bases stayed unmatched.

This clonotype was picked up a small number of times. The chain joins TRBV7-9 to TRBJ1-2, with TRBD1 as a possible D gene (6 bases). The V end lost 3 bases, the J end lost 6 bases, and 14 bases lay between the germline ends. The CDR3 extends over 14 amino acids. Germline V lookup: CDR1 SEHNR, CDR2 FQNEAQ (reference sequence). Here the CDR3 reads CASSFIQGPHGYTF. DNA of the CDR3: TGTGCCAGCAGCTTTATTCAGGGGCCTCATGGCTACACCTTC. The full variable domain, in which reference TRBV7-9 and TRBJ1-2 provide the parts outside the CDR3, is DTGVSQNPRHKITKRGQNVTFRCDPISEHNRLYWYRQTLGQGPEFLTYFQNEAQLEKSRLLSDRFSAERPKGSFSTLEIQRTEQGDSAMYLCASSFIQGPHGYTFGSGTRLTVV.

The gene calls are TRBV20-1 and TRBJ2-5; 10 nucleotides line up with TRBD2. With V trimmed by 3 bases and J by 7 bases, 11 bases remained unmatched. The CDR3 contains 15 residues. Germline V CDR1 and CDR2: DFQATT, SNEGSKA (reference sequence). The CDR3 protein is CSARIPSGSLGTQYF. The CDR3 DNA is TGCAGTGCTAGGATTCCTAGCGGGAGTTTAGGGACCCAGTACTTC.

The sample holds many counts of this clonotype. This rearrangement joins TRBV12-3 or TRBV12-4 to TRBJ1-2; D is unresolved. V was cut by 0 bases and J by 2 bases, with 7 bases left in between. The CDR3 sequence is 14 residues long. As DNA, the CDR3 is TGTGCCAGCAGTTTAGCGCTAGGGAACTATGGCTACACCTTC. It specifies CASSLALGNYGYTF.

In its sample, this clonotype was seen many times. This chain joins TRBV12-3 or TRBV12-4 and TRBJ2-2, with 7 bases fitting TRBD1. J was trimmed by 1 base and V by 6 bases; bases with no gene match: 11. The CDR3 runs 17 residues. The CDR3 loop is CASSPPRGQMNTGELFF. The DNA for the CDR3 is TGTGCCAGCAGCCCACCACGGGGACAGATGAACACCGGGGAGCTGTTTTTT.

There are a few counts of this clonotype. The CDR3 DNA reads TGTGCCAGCAGCCAGAGATCAGCGGGACCTTTCTACGAGCAGTACTTC. Protein: CASSQRSAGPFYEQYF. This sequence joins TRBV7-2 and TRBJ2-7; 7 bases match TRBD2. Trimming cost V 5 bases and J 3 bases; bases outside gene matches: 13. Germline V gene data show CDR1 as SGHTA and CDR2 as FQGNSA. The CDR3 extends over 16 amino acids.

This clonotype was detected many times. The V and J genes are TRBV28 and TRBJ2-7; possibly TRBD1 for D (5 bases). Germline V gene data show CDR1 as MDHEN and CDR2 as SYDVKM. This CDR3 comprises 12 residues. The V and J ends lost 2 bases and 7 bases respectively, with 9 bases between them. CDR3 in DNA: TGTGCCAGCAGTTTAATAAAGGGGGAGCAGTACTTC. This translates into CASSLIKGEQYF.

Comment on this clonotype: This may be a read error, as it is one base from a much larger clone. This chain uses TRBV28 with TRBJ1-4, with D hard to call. Germline V gene sequence: CDR1 MDHEN, CDR2 SYDVKM. The V and J ends lost 10 bases and 7 bases respectively, with 13 bases between them. The CDR3 covers 12 residues. CDR3 sequence reads: CANLDTGEKLFF. CDR3 in DNA: TGTGCCAACCTAGATACCGGTGAAAAACTGTTTTTT.

V gene TRBV6-1 combines with J gene TRBJ2-3; possibly TRBD1 for D (6 bases). Trimming shortened V by 7 bases and J by 4 bases, and 12 bases separated the two germline ends. Germline V CDR1 and CDR2: MNHNS, SASEGT. There are 13 residues in the CDR3. The CDR3 reads CASNEAGADTQYF. The CDR3 DNA sequence: TGTGCCAGCAACGAGGCAGGGGCAGATACGCAGTATTTT.